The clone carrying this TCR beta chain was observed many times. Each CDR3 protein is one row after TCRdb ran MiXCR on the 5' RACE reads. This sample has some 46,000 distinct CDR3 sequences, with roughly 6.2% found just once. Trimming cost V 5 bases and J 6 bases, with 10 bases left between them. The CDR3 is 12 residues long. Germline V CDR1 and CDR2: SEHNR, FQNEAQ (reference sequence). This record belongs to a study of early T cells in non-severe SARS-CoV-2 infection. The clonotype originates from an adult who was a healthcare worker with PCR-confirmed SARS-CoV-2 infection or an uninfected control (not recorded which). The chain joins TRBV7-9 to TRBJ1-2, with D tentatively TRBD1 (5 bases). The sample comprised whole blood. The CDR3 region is CASSDGGNGYTF. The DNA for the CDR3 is TGTGCCAGCAGCGATGGGGGGAATGGCTACACCTTC.